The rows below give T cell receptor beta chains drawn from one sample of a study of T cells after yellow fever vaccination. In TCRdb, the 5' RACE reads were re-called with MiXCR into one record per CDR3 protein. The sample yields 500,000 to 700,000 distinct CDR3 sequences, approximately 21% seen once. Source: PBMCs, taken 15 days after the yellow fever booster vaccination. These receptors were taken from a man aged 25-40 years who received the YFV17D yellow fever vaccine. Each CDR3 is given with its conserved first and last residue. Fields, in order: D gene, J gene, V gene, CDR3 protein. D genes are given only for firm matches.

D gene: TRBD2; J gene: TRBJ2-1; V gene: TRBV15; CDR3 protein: CATSRDSAGGPYNEQFF
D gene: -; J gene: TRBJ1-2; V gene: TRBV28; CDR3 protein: CASCRPTGTRTRGYTF
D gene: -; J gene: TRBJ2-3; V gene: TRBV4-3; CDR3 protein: CASSQDMKTSTDTQYF
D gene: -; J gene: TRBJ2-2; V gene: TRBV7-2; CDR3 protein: CASSGIADPNTGELFF
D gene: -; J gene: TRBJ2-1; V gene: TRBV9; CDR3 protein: CASSVDGSSSSSYNEQFF
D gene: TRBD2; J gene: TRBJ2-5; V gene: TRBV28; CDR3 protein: CAIQTGGGGEETQYF
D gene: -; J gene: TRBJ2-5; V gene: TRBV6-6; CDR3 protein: CASSPSGETQYF
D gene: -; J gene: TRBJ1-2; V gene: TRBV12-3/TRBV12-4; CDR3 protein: CASRRAPRPGTYGYTF
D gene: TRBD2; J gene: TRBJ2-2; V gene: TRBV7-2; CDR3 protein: CASSYLAGGPPGELFF
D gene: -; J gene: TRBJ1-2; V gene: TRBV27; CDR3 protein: CASRGSGGREIYGYTF
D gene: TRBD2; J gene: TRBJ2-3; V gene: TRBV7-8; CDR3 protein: CASSLLAGGGDTQYF
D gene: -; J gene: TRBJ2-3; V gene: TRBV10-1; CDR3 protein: CASSADQRADTQYF
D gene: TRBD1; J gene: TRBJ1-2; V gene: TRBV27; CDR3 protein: CASSFRDRGVGGYTF
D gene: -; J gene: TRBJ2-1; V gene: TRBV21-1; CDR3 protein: CASSNKTGENEQFF
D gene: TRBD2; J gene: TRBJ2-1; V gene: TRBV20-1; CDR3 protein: CSANLAGEVMWEQFF
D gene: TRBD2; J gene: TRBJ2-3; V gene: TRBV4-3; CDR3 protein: CASSQDRTSARDTQYF
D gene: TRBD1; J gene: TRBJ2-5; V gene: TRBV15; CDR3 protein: CATSSPGQGEETQYF
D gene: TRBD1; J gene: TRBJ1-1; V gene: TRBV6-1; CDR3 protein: CASSQSHTGVTEAFF
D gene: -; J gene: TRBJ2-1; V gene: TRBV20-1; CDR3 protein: CSATTRGDEQFF
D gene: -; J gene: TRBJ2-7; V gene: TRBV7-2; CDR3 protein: CASITFAGLSYEQYF
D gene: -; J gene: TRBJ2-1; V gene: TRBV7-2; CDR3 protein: CASSLRHGRGGEQFF
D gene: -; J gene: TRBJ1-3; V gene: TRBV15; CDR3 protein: CATSRANNIGGNTIYF
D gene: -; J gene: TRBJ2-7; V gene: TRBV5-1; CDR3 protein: CASSPTFPYEQYF
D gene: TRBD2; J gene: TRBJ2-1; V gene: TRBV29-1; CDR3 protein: CSGGRALDNEQFF
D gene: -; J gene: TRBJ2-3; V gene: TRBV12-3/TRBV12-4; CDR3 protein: CASVVGRTDTQYF
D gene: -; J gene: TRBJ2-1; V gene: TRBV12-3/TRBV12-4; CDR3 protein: CASSPRATPEQFF
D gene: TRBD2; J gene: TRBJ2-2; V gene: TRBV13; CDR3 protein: CASSYIGLAGYTGELFF
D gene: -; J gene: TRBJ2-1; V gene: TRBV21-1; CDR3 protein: CASSKGELVSRGFF
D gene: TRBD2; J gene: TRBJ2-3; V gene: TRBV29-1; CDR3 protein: CSVELLGGGTQYF
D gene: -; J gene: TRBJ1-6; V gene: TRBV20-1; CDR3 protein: CSAQTARNSPLHF
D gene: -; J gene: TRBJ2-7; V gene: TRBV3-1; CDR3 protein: CASSQNRAHEQYF
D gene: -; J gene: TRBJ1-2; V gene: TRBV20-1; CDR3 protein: CSASAGGDGYTF
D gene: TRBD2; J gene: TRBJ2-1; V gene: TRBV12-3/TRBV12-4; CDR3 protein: CASSPKREGLYNEQFF
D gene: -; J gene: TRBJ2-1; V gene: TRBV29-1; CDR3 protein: CSVEGQGVNNEQFF
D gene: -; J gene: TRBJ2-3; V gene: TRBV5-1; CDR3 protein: CASSEGGGPSDTQYF
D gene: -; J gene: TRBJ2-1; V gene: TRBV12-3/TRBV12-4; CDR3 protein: CASGAALGEQFF
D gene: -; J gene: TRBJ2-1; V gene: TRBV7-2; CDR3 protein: CASSFWGVNNEQFF
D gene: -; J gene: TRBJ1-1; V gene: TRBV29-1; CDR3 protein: CSVESGSSKAFF
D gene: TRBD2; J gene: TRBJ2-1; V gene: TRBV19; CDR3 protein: CASSVGLAASGEQFF
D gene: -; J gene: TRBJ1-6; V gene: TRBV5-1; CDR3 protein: CASSNSGSSYNSPLHF
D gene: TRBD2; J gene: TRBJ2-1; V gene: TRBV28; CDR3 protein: CASWTSGRNPFF
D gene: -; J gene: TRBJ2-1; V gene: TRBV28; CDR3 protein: CASTQLEGDPASSYNEQFF
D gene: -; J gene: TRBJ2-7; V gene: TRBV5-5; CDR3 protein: CASSFRQGPSYEQYF
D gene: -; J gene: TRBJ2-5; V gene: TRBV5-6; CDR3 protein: CASSIAEGWETQYF
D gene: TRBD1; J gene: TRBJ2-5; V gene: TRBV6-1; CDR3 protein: CASSELPGQAGETQYF
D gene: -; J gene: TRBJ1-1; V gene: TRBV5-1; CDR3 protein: CASSLAIRRPTEAFF
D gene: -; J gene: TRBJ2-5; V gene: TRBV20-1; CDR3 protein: CSANDRLETQYF
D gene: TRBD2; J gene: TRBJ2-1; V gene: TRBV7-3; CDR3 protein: CASSSRDGGSNEQFF
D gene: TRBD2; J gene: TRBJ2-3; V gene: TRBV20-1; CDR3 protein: CSAVDGRARDTQYF